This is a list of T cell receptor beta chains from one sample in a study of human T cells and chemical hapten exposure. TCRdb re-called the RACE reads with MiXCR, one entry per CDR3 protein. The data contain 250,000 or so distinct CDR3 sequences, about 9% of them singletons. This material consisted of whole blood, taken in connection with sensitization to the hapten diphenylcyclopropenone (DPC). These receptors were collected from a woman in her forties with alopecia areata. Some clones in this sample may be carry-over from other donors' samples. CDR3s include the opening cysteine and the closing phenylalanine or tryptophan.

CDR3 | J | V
CSVSAWGGNYGYTF | TRBJ1-2 | TRBV29-1
CASRGTGEETQYF | TRBJ2-5 | TRBV6-2/TRBV6-3
CASSRTGLSSYEQYF | TRBJ2-7 | TRBV12-3/TRBV12-4
CSARGPAGTQYF | TRBJ2-5 | TRBV20-1
CASSSIGGGLFF | TRBJ2-2 | TRBV28
CASSSPRGLATYEQYF | TRBJ2-7 | TRBV28
CASSLAGVTAYEQYF | TRBJ2-7 | TRBV7-2
CSGWDSLNTEAFF | TRBJ1-1 | TRBV29-1
CSVDSPPGANVLTF | TRBJ2-6 | TRBV29-1
CASSSATGGEQYF | TRBJ2-7 | TRBV28
CASSLAAEAANQAQHF | TRBJ1-5 | TRBV7-3
CSAQTGAHEKLFF | TRBJ1-4 | TRBV20-1
CASSAAGQGYGYTF | TRBJ1-2 | TRBV28
CASSPLSGGVHEQYF | TRBJ2-7 | TRBV7-9